Presented here are 24 T cell receptor beta chains from one specimen sequenced in a study of early T cells in non-severe SARS-CoV-2 infection. TCRdb used MiXCR to reprocess the 5' RACE reads, holding one entry per CDR3 protein. The repertoire consists of some 36,000 distinct CDR3 sequences, with 5% to 6.5% occurring once and the leading ten covering roughly 4.4%. Input material: whole blood. These receptors were obtained from an adult who was a healthcare worker with PCR-confirmed SARS-CoV-2 infection or an uninfected control (not recorded which).

This clonotype was seen repeatedly, ten times or more. This sequence joins TRBV12-3 or TRBV12-4 and TRBJ2-5; D is possibly TRBD1 (6 bases). The V end was cut by 5 bases, the J end by 1 base, with 8 bases between. The CDR3 is made up of 13 amino acids. CDR3 amino acids: CASSGGLQETQYF. DNA for the CDR3: TGTGCCAGCAGTGGGGGCCTCCAAGAGACCCAGTACTTC.

This clonotype was seen more than once but under ten times. V gene TRBV28 combines with J gene TRBJ2-1; tentative D call: TRBD1 (7 bases). Germline V lookup: CDR1 MDHEN, CDR2 SYDVKM. Trimming stripped 10 bases from V and 3 bases from J, with 13 bases between. CDR3 length equals 13 residues. The CDR3 DNA reads TGTGCCACCGCGGGACAGAGCTACAATGAGCAGTTCTTC. Amino acids: CATAGQSYNEQFF.

This clonotype was observed at least ten times. The chain uses TRBV5-6 and TRBJ1-4, with 8 positions matching TRBD1. Germline loops: CDR1 SGHDT, CDR2 YYEEEE. The CDR3 consists of 15 residues. V dropped 4 bases and J dropped 0; count of bases not matched to a gene: 2. CDR3 sequence (DNA): TGTGCCAGCAGCCCGACAGGGGCAACTAATGAAAAACTGTTTTTT. It specifies CASSPTGATNEKLFF.

Many counts were recorded for this clonotype. This chain uses TRBV7-8 with TRBJ2-1, with D tentatively TRBD1 or TRBD2 (7 bases each). The germline V gene encodes CDR1 SGHVS and CDR2 FQNEAQ. The V gene lost 7 bases and the J gene lost 12 bases, with 13 bases spanning the gap. CDR3 length equals 11 residues. In nucleotides, the CDR3 is TGTGCCAGCAAAGGGGGGGACAGGCAGTTCTTC. This sequence encodes CASKGGDRQFF.

This clonotype occurred a few times. The genes are TRBV19 and TRBJ2-1, with a weak D call TRBD2 (5 bases). V was shortened by 3 bases and J by 5 bases, with 17 bases between the two germline ends. Germline CDR1 reads LNHDA; CDR2 reads SQIVND (reference sequence). The CDR3 contains 16 residues. The CDR3 nucleotides read TGTGCCAGTAGTATCATGGTCGCAGGAGGCGACAATGAGCAGTTCTTC. Its translation is CASSIMVAGGDNEQFF.

This clonotype was seen many times. This rearrangement joins TRBV19 to TRBJ2-3; 7 bases match TRBD2. Germline values: CDR1 LNHDA, CDR2 SQIVND (reference sequence). CDR3 length: 13 residues. Trimming at V came to 11 bases and at J to 0 bases, leaving 5 bases not matched to a gene. The CDR3 protein is CAVRRESTDTQYF. CDR3 DNA: TGTGCCGTGCGGCGGGAGAGCACAGATACGCAGTATTTT.

This clonotype has ten or more counts. The rearrangement links TRBV7-2 to TRBJ2-1; 13 positions agree with TRBD2. The CDR3 sequence is 19 residues long. CDR1 SGHTA and CDR2 FQGNSA come from the germline V gene. Germline trimming cut 5 bases from V and 1 base from J; bases unmatched to any gene: 11. The CDR3 DNA sequence: TGTGCCAGCAGCCCGCACAAGGGACTAGCGGGGCGATCCTACAATGAGCAGTTCTTC. Amino acids: CASSPHKGLAGRSYNEQFF.

This clonotype came up many times. This chain joins TRBV10-3 and TRBJ2-1; D ambiguous. This CDR3 region has 14 residues. Trimming stripped 3 bases from V and 8 bases from J, with 14 bases between. The germline V gene has CDR1 ENHRY and CDR2 SYGVKD. CDR3 residues: CAISDGSAGDEQFF. The CDR3 region has the DNA TGTGCCATCAGTGACGGTTCGGCTGGAGATGAGCAGTTCTTC.

The chain employs TRBV18 and TRBJ2-6, with a weak D call TRBD1 (5 bases). The CDR3 sequence is 17 residues long. In germline, CDR1 is KGHSH, CDR2 LQKENI. V lost 3 bases, J lost 0 bases, and 12 bases lay in between. CDR3 coding DNA: TGTGCCAGCTCACCTTATCAGGGTGGCTCTGGGGCCAACGTCCTGACTTTC. Protein: CASSPYQGGSGANVLTF.

This clonotype was detected many times. The chain joins TRBV27 to TRBJ2-5; tentative D call: TRBD1 (5 bases). Trimming cost V 1 base and J 3 bases, with 15 bases left between them. The CDR3 sequence is 16 residues long. Germline V gene lookup returns CDR1 MNHEY and CDR2 SMNVEV (reference sequence). CDR3 sequence reads: CASSLFPQGGEETQYF. CDR3 coding DNA: TGTGCCAGCAGTTTATTCCCCCAGGGCGGAGAAGAGACCCAGTACTTC.

This clonotype was counted at least ten times. This chain connects TRBV9 to TRBJ2-6; 8 positions agree with TRBD1. The germline CDR1 and CDR2 sequences are SGDLS and YYNGEE. J gave up 2 bases and V 7 bases, and 5 bases lay outside the gene matches. The CDR3 extends over 15 amino acids. The CDR3 region is CASLTRGPGANVLTF. The CDR3 DNA reads TGTGCCAGCCTTACCAGGGGGCCTGGGGCCAACGTCCTGACTTTC.

This clonotype occurred a few times. V and J are TRBV24-1 and TRBJ2-2; weak D call: TRBD2 (6 bases). Germline assignment: CDR1 KGHDR and CDR2 SFDVKD. V lost 7 bases and J lost 3, with 14 bases in between. This CDR3 spans 15 amino acids. The CDR3 DNA is TGTGCCACCAGAGAAGCGGGTCCGGACACCGGGGAGCTGTTTTTT. Residues: CATREAGPDTGELFF.

This clonotype was picked up a small number of times. At one end the junction does not follow the germline gene, possibly because of a read error. The chain joins TRBV28 to TRBJ2-7; TRBD2 matches 7 bases. Germline CDR1 and CDR2: MDHEN and SYDVKM. The CDR3 runs to 14 residues. CDR3 amino acids: CTSSLPGGRVEQYF. Written as DNA, the CDR3 is TGTACCAGCAGCCTCCCTGGTGGGAGGGTAGAGCAGTACTTC.

This clonotype was recorded at least ten times. The CDR3 here is CAISERGGTAPGELFF. The CDR3 DNA is TGTGCCATCAGTGAAAGAGGAGGGACAGCTCCCGGGGAGCTGTTTTTT. The rearrangement uses TRBV10-3 and TRBJ2-2, with D perhaps TRBD1 (7 bases). The CDR3 has 16 residues. Germline assignment: CDR1 ENHRY and CDR2 SYGVKD. V lost 3 bases and J 6 bases, leaving 17 bases between the germline ends.

This clonotype was recorded at least ten times. The chain has TRBV20-1 and TRBJ2-5; TRBD2 matches at 12 bases. Trimming at V came to 6 bases and at J to 6 bases, leaving 2 bases not matched to a gene. From germline, CDR1 is DFQATT and CDR2 SNEGSKA (reference sequence). The CDR3 is 12 amino acids. The DNA of the CDR3 is TGCAGTGCGTGGACTAGCGGGAAGACCCAGTACTTC. Translated: CSAWTSGKTQYF.

Only a few counts were recorded for this clonotype. The chain combines TRBV7-2 with TRBJ2-7; possibly TRBD2 for D (6 bases). This CDR3 is built from 15 residues. Trimming shortened V by 2 bases and J by 1 base, and 12 bases separated the two germline ends. Germline CDR1 SGHTA, CDR2 FQGNSA. The CDR3: CASSLIAEHSYEQYF. CDR3 DNA sequence: TGTGCCAGCAGCTTAATAGCGGAACATTCCTACGAGCAGTACTTC.

This clonotype showed up just a few times. The chain uses TRBV5-1 and TRBJ2-7; D remains ambiguous. CDR3 length equals 14 residues. The germline V gene encodes CDR1 SGHRS and CDR2 YFSETQ. Trimming stripped 0 bases from V and 4 bases from J, with 11 bases between. The CDR3 is CASSLDRRTYEQYF. CDR3 coding DNA: TGCGCCAGCAGCTTGGACAGAAGAACTTACGAGCAGTACTTC.

This clonotype has at least ten counts. This chain links TRBV28 with TRBJ1-4; 7 bases line up with TRBD1. CDR3 length: 14 amino acids. V shed 7 bases and J 4 bases; nucleotides not matched to a gene: 6. Germline V gene lookup returns CDR1 MDHEN and CDR2 SYDVKM. CDR3 bases: TGTGCCAGCAAACCAGGGGGGGGTAATGAAAAACTGTTTTTT. It codes for CASKPGGGNEKLFF.

This clonotype showed up many times. The chain combines TRBV5-8 with TRBJ1-1; D is unclear. This CDR3 spans 14 amino acids. Trimming took 0 bases from V and 0 from J, leaving 6 bases between them. Germline V gene data show CDR1 as SGHTS and CDR2 as YDEGEE. This CDR3 is CASSLGPVNTEAFF. The CDR3 DNA reads as TGTGCCAGCAGCTTGGGACCGGTGAACACTGAAGCTTTCTTT.

The rearrangement joins TRBV5-5 to TRBJ2-5; 12 bases match TRBD1. Germline CDR1 and CDR2: SGHKS and YYEKEE (reference sequence). V gave up 4 bases and J gave up 5 bases; unmatched junction bases: 9. CDR3 size: 16 residues. CDR3 region: CASSPSGTGGLETQYF. The CDR3 nucleotides read TGTGCCAGCAGCCCTTCCGGGACAGGGGGCCTGGAGACCCAGTACTTC.

Many counts were recorded for this clonotype. The rearrangement joins TRBV7-9 to TRBJ1-2; D might be TRBD1 (5 bases). With 1 base removed from V and 0 bases from J, the gap between germline ends came to 12 bases. This CDR3 region has 16 residues. The germline CDR1 and CDR2 sequences are SEHNR and FQNEAQ (reference sequence). The CDR3 protein is CASSLGRQPSNYGYTF. The CDR3, as DNA: TGTGCCAGCAGCTTAGGGAGACAGCCATCTAACTATGGCTACACCTTC.

This clonotype was counted only a few times. V is TRBV7-2 and J is TRBJ2-3; no definite D call. CDR3 length: 14 amino acids. Germline CDR1 is SGHTA and CDR2 is FQGNSA. Trimming took off 0 bases at V and 5 bases at J, with 9 bases between the two ends. CDR3 region: CASSLAGSIDTQYF. The DNA of the CDR3 is TGTGCCAGCAGCTTAGCGGGATCCATAGATACGCAGTATTTT. Using reference TRBV7-2 and TRBJ2-3 for the parts outside the CDR3, the full variable domain is GAGVSQSPSNKVTEKGKDVELRCDPISGHTALYWYRQSLGQGLEFLIYFQGNSAPDKSGLPSDRFSAERTGGSVSTLTIQRTQQEDSAVYLCASSLAGSIDTQYFGPGTRLTVL.

In its sample, this clonotype was seen many times. This chain connects TRBV28 to TRBJ1-5; D not certain. The V and J ends lost 8 bases and 4 bases respectively, with 9 bases between them. CDR1 and CDR2 (germline): MDHEN, SYDVKM. The length of the CDR3 is 12 residues. As DNA, the CDR3 is TGTGCCAGCCTAGGCCCGAATCAGCCCCAGCATTTT. It encodes CASLGPNQPQHF.

This clonotype appeared many times. The chain has TRBV13 and TRBJ2-7; D not resolved. Trimming pared 5 bases from V and 2 bases from J, leaving 19 bases between. This CDR3 has 16 amino acids. Germline assignment: CDR1 PRHDT and CDR2 FYEKMQ (reference sequence). The CDR3 sequence is CASSLSGPTLPYEQYF. CDR3 DNA sequence: TGTGCCAGCAGCCTATCCGGGCCTACTCTCCCCTACGAGCAGTACTTC.